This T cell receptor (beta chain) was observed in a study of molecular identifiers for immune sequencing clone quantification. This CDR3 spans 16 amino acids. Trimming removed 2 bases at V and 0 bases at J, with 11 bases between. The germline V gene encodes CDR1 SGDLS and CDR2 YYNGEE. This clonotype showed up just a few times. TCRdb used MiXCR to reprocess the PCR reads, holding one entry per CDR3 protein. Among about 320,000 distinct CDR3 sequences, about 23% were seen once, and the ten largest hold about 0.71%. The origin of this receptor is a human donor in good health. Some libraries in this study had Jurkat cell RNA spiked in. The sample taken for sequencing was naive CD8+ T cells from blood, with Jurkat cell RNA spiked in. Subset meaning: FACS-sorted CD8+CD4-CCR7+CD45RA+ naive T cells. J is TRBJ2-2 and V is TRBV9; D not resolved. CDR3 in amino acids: CASSVSPGANTGELFF. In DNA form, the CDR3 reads TGTGCCAGCAGCGTTTCCCCTGGGGCGAACACCGGGGAGCTGTTTTTT.